This T cell receptor (beta chain) was sequenced during a study of OX40 agonist ivuxolimab in advanced cancers. Findings and caveats of the study: There was clonal expansion of CD4+ and CD8+ blood T cells by week 6 at 0.1 to 3.0 mg/kg. Partly responding patients at 0.1-3.0 mg/kg showed some of the smallest clonal expansion.

Note on this clone: Its antigen remains unidentified.

The method was immunoSEQ multiplex PCR; TCRdb's version includes in-frame clones alone and lacks a portion of them. The sample comprises under 90,000 clones, approximately 81% of which are singletons, and around 2.1% rests with the top ten. This sequence was found in an adult with an advanced solid tumor such as melanoma, head and neck, liver or kidney cancer. The sequencing here drew on CD4+ or CD8+ T cells sorted from blood, taken in a trial of the OX40 agonist ivuxolimab.

The CDR3 DNA reads TGTGCCAGCACCATCGTACAGGGGGCAGATGGCTACACCTTC. As protein: CASTIVQGADGYTF. V and J are TRBV6-5 and TRBJ1-2, with 9 bases matching TRBD1. Germline V gene data show CDR1 as MNHEY and CDR2 as SVGAGI. Trimming cost V 7 bases and J 6 bases; bases outside gene matches: 9. CDR3 length equals 14 residues.